Reported below is one T cell receptor (beta chain). Antigen unknown. These data belong to a study of T cell responses to AZD1222 COVID-19 vaccine. Findings and limits, study-wide: The donor group comprised mostly white British people and more females; the analysis possibly underestimated clonal diversity. As reported, nearly half of all spike-specific TCRs target variant regions that are unmutated. The repertoires were collected only after the peak T cell response.

Some clones are missing from TCRdb's copy, which holds only in-frame ones; the method was immunoSEQ multiplex PCR. The sample yields 150,000 or so clones, approximately 94% seen once. Analysis merged second doses at about 4 or about 12 weeks. Trimming took 4 bases from V and 10 from J, leaving 13 bases between them. This CDR3 region has 12 residues. Germline V lookup: CDR1 LGHDT, CDR2 YNNKEL (reference sequence). This TCR was sampled from an adult who received the AZD1222 COVID-19 vaccine. Source: peripheral blood, taken 28 days after the second AZD1222 dose. V is TRBV3-1 (or the pseudogene TRBV3-2) and J is TRBJ1-1; D gene uncertain. DNA for the CDR3: TGTGCCAGCAGCCCCACGGCGGCGGGAGCTTTCTTT. It specifies CASSPTAAGAFF.